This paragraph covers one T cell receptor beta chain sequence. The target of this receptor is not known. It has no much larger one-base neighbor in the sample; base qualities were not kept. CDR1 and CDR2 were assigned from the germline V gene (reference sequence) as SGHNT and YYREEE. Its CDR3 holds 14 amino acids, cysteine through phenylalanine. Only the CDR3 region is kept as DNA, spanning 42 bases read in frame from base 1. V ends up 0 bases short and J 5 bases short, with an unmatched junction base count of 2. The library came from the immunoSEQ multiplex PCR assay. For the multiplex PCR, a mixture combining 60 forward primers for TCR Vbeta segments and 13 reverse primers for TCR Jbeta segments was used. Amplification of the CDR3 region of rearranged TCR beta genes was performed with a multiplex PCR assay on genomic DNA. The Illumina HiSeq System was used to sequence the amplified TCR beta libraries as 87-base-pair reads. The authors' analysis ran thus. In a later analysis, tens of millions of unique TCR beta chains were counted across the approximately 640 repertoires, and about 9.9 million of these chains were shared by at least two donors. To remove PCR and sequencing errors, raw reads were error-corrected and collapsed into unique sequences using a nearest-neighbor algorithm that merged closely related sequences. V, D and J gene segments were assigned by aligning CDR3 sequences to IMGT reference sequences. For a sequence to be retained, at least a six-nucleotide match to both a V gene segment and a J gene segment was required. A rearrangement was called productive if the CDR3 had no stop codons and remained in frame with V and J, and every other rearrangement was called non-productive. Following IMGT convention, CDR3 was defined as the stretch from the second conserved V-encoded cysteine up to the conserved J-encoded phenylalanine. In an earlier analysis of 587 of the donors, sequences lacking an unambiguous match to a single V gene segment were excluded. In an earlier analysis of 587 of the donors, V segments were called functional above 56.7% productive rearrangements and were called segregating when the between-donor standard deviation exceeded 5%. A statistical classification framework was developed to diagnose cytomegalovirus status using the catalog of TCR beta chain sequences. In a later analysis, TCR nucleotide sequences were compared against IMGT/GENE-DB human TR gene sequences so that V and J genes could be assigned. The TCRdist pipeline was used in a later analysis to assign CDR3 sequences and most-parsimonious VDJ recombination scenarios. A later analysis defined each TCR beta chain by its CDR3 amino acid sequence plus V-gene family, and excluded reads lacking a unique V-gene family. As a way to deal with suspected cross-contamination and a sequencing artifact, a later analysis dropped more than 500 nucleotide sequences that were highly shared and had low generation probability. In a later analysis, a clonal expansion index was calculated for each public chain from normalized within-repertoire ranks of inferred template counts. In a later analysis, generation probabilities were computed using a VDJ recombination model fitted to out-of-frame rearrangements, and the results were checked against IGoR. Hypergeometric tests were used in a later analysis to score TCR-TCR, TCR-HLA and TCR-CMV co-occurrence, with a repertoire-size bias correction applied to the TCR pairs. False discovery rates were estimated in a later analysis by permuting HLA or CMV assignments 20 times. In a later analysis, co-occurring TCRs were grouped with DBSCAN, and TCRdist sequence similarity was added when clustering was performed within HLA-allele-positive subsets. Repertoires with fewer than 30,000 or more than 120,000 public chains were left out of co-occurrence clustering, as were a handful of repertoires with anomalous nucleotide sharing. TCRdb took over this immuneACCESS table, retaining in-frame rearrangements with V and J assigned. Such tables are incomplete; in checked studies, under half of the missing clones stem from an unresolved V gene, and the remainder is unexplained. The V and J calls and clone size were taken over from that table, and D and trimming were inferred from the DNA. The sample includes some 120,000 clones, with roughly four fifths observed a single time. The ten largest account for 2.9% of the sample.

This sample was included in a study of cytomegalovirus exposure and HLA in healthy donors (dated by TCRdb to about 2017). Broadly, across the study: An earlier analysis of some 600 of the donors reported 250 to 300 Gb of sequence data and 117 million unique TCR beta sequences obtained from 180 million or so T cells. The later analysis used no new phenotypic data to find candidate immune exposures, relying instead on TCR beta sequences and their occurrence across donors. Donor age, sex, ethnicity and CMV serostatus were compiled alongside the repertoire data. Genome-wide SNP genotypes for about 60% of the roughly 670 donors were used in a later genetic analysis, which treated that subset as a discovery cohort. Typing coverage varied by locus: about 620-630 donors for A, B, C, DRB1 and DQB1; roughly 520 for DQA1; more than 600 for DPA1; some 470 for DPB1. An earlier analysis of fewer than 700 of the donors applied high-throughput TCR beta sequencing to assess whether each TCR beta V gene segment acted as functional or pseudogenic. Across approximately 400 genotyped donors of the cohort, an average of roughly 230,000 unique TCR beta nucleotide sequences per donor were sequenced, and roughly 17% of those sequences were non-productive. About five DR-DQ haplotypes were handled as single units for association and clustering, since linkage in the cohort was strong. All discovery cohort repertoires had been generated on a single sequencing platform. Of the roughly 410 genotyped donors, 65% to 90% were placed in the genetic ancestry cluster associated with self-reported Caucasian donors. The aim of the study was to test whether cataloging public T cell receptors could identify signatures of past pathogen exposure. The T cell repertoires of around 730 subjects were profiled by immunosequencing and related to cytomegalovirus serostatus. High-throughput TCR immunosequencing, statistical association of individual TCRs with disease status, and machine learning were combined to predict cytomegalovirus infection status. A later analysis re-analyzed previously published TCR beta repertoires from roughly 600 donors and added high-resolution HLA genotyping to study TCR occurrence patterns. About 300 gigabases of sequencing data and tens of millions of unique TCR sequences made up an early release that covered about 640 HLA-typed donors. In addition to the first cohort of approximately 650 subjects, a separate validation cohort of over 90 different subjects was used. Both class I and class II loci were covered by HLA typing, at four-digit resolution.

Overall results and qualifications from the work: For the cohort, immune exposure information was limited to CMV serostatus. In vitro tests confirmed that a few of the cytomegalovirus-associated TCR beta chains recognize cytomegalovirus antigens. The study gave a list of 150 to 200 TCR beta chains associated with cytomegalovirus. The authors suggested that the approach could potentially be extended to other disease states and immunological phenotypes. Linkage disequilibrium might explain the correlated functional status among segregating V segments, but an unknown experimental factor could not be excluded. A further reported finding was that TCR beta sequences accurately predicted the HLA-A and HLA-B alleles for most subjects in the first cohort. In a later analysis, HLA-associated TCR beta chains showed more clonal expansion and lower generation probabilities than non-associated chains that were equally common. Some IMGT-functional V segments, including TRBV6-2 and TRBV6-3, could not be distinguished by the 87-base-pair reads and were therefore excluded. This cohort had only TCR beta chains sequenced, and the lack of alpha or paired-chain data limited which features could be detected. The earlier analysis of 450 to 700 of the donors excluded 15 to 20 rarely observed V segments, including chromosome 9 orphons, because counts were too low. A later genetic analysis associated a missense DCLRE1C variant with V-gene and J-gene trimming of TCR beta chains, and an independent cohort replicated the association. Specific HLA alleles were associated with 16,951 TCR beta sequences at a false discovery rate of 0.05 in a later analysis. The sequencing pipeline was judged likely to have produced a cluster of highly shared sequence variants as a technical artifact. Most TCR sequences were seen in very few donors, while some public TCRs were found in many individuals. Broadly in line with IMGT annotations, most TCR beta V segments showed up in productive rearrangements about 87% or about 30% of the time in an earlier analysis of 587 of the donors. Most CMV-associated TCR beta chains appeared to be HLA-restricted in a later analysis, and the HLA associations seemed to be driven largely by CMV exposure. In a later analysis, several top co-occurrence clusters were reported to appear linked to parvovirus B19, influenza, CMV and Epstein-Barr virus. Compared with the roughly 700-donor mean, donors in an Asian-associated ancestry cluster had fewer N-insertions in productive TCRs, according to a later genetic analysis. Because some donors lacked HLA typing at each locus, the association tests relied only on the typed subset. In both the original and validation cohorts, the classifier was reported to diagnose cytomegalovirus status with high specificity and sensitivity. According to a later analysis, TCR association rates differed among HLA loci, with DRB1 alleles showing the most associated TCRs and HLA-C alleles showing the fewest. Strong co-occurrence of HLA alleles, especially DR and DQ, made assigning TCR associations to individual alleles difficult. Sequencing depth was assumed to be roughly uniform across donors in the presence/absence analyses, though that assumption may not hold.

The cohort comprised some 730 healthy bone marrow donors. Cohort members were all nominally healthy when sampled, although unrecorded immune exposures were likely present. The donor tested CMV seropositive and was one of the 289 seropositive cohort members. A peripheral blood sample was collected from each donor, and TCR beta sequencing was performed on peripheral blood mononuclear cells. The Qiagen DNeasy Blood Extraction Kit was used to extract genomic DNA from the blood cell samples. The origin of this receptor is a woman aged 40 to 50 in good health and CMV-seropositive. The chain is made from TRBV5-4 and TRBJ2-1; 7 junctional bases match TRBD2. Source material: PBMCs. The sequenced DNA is TGTGCCAGCAGCTTGGGCCTAGCGGACAATGAGCAGTTCTTC. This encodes CASSLGLADNEQFF. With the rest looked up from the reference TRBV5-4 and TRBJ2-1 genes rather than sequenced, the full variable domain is ETGVTQSPTHLIKTRGQQVTLRCSSQSGHNTVSWYQQALGQGPQFIFQYYREEENGRGNFPPRFSGLQFPNYSSELNVNALELDDSALYLCASSLGLADNEQFFGPGTRLTVL.